This T cell receptor beta chain is from a study of blood T cells in healthy people across ages. Whole-study results and caveats: Roughly linear declines in TCR beta diversity per million T cells occurred with age.

Alongside a J-beta primer mix, a sample-barcoded 5' primer served in a second PCR lasting about 7 to 11 cycles. Tagging of each cDNA molecule was performed by a template-switch adaptor with 12 random nucleotides. Each CDR3 protein gets one entry after TCRdb re-called the 5' RACE reads with MiXCR. In the table there are more than 600,000 distinct CDR3 sequences, 20% to 25% of which are singletons. A note on this clonotype: The target antigen is unknown.

Per individual sample, total RNA of at least 6 micrograms was extracted. With 4 bases clipped from V and 0 bases from J, the junction kept 9 bases outside the gene matches. CDR1 and CDR2 (germline): SGHRS, YFSETQ. The CDR3 totals 17 residues. This sample was shared with a second study, whose subject was T cells of mothers and their children.

This clonotype was obtained from a boy between 5 and 17 years old in good health. The gene calls are TRBV5-1 and TRBJ2-2, with TRBD1 matching 7 bases. What was sequenced was blood. DNA for the CDR3: TGCGCCAGCAGCCCGAATCGACAGGGTTCGAACACCGGGGAGCTGTTTTTT. Its protein is CASSPNRQGSNTGELFF.